Shown below are 17 T cell receptor beta chains from a single sample sequenced in a study of cytomegalovirus exposure and HLA in healthy donors. The PCR contained 60 Vbeta and 13 Jbeta primers. TCRdb's table, derived via immunoSEQ multiplex PCR, lists solely in-frame clones and lacks some. The sample table includes 80,000 to 100,000 clones. The sequenced sample consisted of PBMCs. The origin of the receptors is a man aged 50-59 years in good health and CMV-seropositive.

The chain recombines TRBV19 with TRBJ1-5, with TRBD1 matching 7 bases. The trim removed 3 bases at V and 4 bases at J, leaving 12 bases unmatched. This CDR3 contains 17 residues. In germline, CDR1 is LNHDA, CDR2 SQIVND (reference sequence). CDR3 in DNA: TGTGCCAGTAGTATGGGTCCCCCGGGACAGCTAAATCAGCCCCAGCATTTT. Translation: CASSMGPPGQLNQPQHF.

The gene calls are TRBV5-1 and TRBJ2-2, with 8 bases identical to TRBD1. Germline assignment: CDR1 SGHRS and CDR2 YFSETQ. Trimming removed 6 bases from V and 7 bases from J; junction bases left unmatched: 8. The CDR3 spans 14 residues. CDR3 loop: CASTRQGFGGELFF. The CDR3 DNA reads TGCGCCAGCACCCGACAGGGGTTCGGCGGGGAGCTGTTTTTT.

This chain uses TRBV6-5 with TRBJ1-5, with no clear D. CDR3 length equals 14 residues. Germline V lookup: CDR1 MNHEY, CDR2 SVGAGI. The V and J ends lost 4 bases and 1 base respectively, with 8 bases between them. DNA of the CDR3: TGTGCCAGCAGTTCAGACGGGAGCAATCAGCCCCAGCATTTT. It encodes CASSSDGSNQPQHF.

This chain links TRBV6-4 with TRBJ2-2; 7 bases map to TRBD2. The CDR3 is 15 residues long. Losses at the gene ends were 5 bases for V and 3 bases for J; bases not matched to a gene: 6. Germline CDR1 is MRHNA and CDR2 is SNTAGT. CDR3 in amino acids: CASSPRAGYTGELFF. The CDR3 DNA sequence: TGTGCCAGCAGTCCAAGAGCGGGATACACCGGGGAGCTGTTTTTT.

The V call is TRBV4-3, the J call TRBJ2-1; no reliable D call. V was cut by 4 bases and J by 8 bases, with 15 bases left in between. CDR1 and CDR2 from the germline V gene are LGHNA and YSLEER. The CDR3 is 14 amino acids. The CDR3, as DNA: TGCGCCAGCAGCCGAAAAGACTCCTTCGATGAGCAGTTCTTC. Amino acid sequence: CASSRKDSFDEQFF.

The CDR3 protein is CASSPPGLALGFGNEQFF. The CDR3 coding sequence is TGTGCCAGCTCACCCCCGGGACTAGCGCTAGGCTTCGGCAATGAGCAGTTCTTC. This sequence joins TRBV18 and TRBJ2-1, with 10 positions matching TRBD2. This CDR3 has 18 amino acids. V shed 3 bases and J 6 bases; nucleotides not matched to a gene: 14. The germline gives CDR1 KGHSH, CDR2 LQKENI.

The chain carries TRBV18 and TRBJ2-1; D is unclear. The V and J ends lost 4 bases and 9 bases respectively, with 7 bases between them. Per germline, CDR1 KGHSH and CDR2 LQKENI. This CDR3 comprises 11 residues. The CDR3 reads CASSRASEQFF. The CDR3 nucleotides are TGTGCCAGCTCACGAGCAAGTGAGCAGTTCTTC.

CDR3 sequence: CASTHARQETQYF. The CDR3 DNA follows: TGTGCCAGCACCCACGCGCGGCAAGAGACCCAGTACTTC. V is TRBV21-1 and J is TRBJ2-5; the listed D gene, TRBD2, was not tested against the DNA. TRBV21-1 is a pseudogene locus. The CDR3 loop spans 13 amino acids.

V gene TRBV4-1 combines with J gene TRBJ2-1; 9 nucleotides match TRBD2. Trimming removed 1 base from V and 2 bases from J; junction bases left unmatched: 6. This CDR3 region has 17 residues. The germline V gene encodes CDR1 MGHRA and CDR2 YSYEKL. CDR3 in DNA: TGCGCCAGCAGCCAAGGTCTGCGGGGGGGCCCCTACAATGAGCAGTTCTTC. It encodes CASSQGLRGGPYNEQFF.

The chain is built from TRBV30 and TRBJ1-5; weak D call: TRBD1 (5 bases). Trimming removed 2 bases from V and 9 bases from J, with 17 bases in between. The CDR3 is made up of 14 amino acids. Germline V gene lookup returns CDR1 GTSNPN and CDR2 SVGIG (reference sequence). CDR3 DNA: TGTGCCTGGAGTTTGGGGTTAGGGGCGGCGCCCCAGCATTTT. The encoded protein is CAWSLGLGAAPQHF.

The V and J genes are TRBV19 and TRBJ1-4; D is uncertain. The CDR3 length is 15 residues. V was trimmed by 5 bases and J by 0 bases, leaving 10 bases between them. Germline CDR1 is LNHDA and CDR2 is SQIVND (reference sequence). The CDR3 region has the DNA TGTGCCAGTAGTGCGAGTGTTGCAACTAATGAAAAACTGTTTTTT. Translating it yields CASSASVATNEKLFF.

The genes are TRBV27 and TRBJ1-1; D possibly corresponds to TRBD1 (6 bases). Germline V CDR1 and CDR2: MNHEY, SMNVEV (reference sequence). The germline V and J ends were trimmed by 6 bases and 6 bases, with 17 bases remaining between them. The CDR3 is made up of 14 amino acids. CDR3: CASSLDSQGPEAFF. The CDR3 nucleotides are TGTGCCAGCAGCCTGGACAGCCAGGGGCCTGAAGCTTTCTTT.

The rearrangement links TRBV4-2 to TRBJ2-1; TRBD1 matches at 7 bases. Trimming at V came to 0 bases and at J to 4 bases, leaving 6 bases not matched to a gene. In germline, CDR1 is LGHNA, CDR2 YNFKEQ. This CDR3 has 16 residues. The CDR3 DNA reads as TGTGCCAGCAGCCAAGAGTTTGGGACAGCGTACAATGAGCAGTTCTTC. This translates into CASSQEFGTAYNEQFF.

The gene calls are TRBV6-5 and TRBJ1-1; 8 positions agree with TRBD1. Germline V CDR1 and CDR2: MNHEY, SVGAGI. J lost 5 bases, V lost 2 bases, and 10 bases had no gene match. The CDR3 loop spans 16 amino acids. The CDR3, as DNA: TGTGCCAGCAGTTACAGGGCAGGGGGCTCGCGGACTGAAGCTTTCTTT. This codes for CASSYRAGGSRTEAFF.

The chain carries TRBV7-2 and TRBJ2-1; tentative D call: TRBD2 (6 bases). Germline V CDR1 and CDR2: SGHTA, FQGNSA. This CDR3 is built from 13 residues. V was clipped by 1 base and J by 8 bases, with 9 bases between them. The CDR3 region has the DNA TGTGCCAGCAGCTTAGGGGGGGTCTATGAGCAGTTCTTC. Translated: CASSLGGVYEQFF.

The chain couples TRBV28 to TRBJ2-7, with TRBD2 matching 9 bases. V dropped 6 bases and J dropped 6; count of bases not matched to a gene: 15. Germline CDR1 reads MDHEN; CDR2 reads SYDVKM. CDR3 length: 16 residues. CDR3 in DNA: TGTGCCAGCAGCCGTACCGGGACTAGCCCAAGGGGCGAGCAGTACGTC. This sequence encodes CASSRTGTSPRGEQYV.

The rearrangement links TRBV9 to TRBJ2-5; TRBD2 agrees at 9 bases. Trimming at V came to 4 bases and at J to 5 bases, leaving 6 bases not matched to a gene. This CDR3 has 14 amino acids. Germline V CDR1 and CDR2: SGDLS, YYNGEE. The CDR3 sequence: CASSSTSGRETQYF. The CDR3, as DNA: TGTGCCAGCAGCTCGACGAGCGGGAGGGAGACCCAGTACTTC.